Below, one TCR beta chain is given with its context. Its antigen remains unidentified. This specimen belongs to a study of monozygotic twins with inflammatory bowel disease. TCRdb reprocessed the 5' RACE reads and stores each CDR3 protein as one record, lacking DNA. Its table lists under 350,000 distinct CDR3 sequences. Points from the study as a whole: Extra variability in the repertoires of patients may have come from differing immunosuppressive treatments. Healthy co-twins, by inverse Simpson, had higher TCRbeta diversity than their siblings with IBD. Comparison of concordant versus discordant twins revealed no difference in repertoire similarity, possibly due to limited power.

The CDR3 runs to 17 residues. CDR1 is MDHEN and CDR2 is SYDVKM in the germline V gene. The sample taken for sequencing was blood. The genes are TRBV28 and TRBJ1-4; TCRdb names TRBD1, which stays unverified in the absence of DNA. The origin of this receptor is a human donor with ulcerative colitis or Crohn's disease, or a healthy co-twin of an affected twin (not recorded which). CDR3 in amino acids: CASSRPGQGYRNEKLFF.